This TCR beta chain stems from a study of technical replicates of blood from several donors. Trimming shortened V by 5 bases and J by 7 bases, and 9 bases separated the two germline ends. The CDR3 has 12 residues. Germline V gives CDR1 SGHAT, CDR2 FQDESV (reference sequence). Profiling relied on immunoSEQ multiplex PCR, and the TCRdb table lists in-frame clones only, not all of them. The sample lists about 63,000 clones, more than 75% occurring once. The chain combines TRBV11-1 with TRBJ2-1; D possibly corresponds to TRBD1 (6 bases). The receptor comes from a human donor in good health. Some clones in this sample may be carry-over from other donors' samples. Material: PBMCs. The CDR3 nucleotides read TGTGCCAGCAGCCCGGACAGAAATGAGCAGTTCTTC. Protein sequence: CASSPDRNEQFF.